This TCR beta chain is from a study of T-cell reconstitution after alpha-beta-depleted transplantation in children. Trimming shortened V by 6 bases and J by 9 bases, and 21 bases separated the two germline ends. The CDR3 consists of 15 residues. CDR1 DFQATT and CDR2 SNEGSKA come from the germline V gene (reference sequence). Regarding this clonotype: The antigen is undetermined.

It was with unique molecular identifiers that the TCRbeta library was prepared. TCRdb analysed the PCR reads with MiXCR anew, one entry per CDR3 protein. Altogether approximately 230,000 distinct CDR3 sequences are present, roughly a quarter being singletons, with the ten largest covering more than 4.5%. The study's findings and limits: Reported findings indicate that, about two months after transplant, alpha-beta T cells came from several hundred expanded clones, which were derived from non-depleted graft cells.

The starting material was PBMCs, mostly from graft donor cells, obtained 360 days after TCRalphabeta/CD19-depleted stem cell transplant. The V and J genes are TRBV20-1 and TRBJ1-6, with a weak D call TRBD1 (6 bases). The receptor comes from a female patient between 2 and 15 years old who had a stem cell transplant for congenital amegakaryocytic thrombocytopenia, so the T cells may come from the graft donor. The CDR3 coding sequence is TGCAGTGCGACTTCATGGGGGGCTGGCGTTTCACCCCTCCACTTT. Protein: CSATSWGAGVSPLHF.